The text below deals with one TCR beta chain. Its target is not known. The method was immunoSEQ multiplex PCR; TCRdb's version includes in-frame clones alone and lacks a portion of them. The table records some 150,000 clones, nearly 90% of them present only once. The entry originates in a study of cytomegalovirus exposure and HLA in healthy donors. Across the study: The 500 to 850 first-cohort repertoires and the approximately 110 validation repertoires shared the same platform, a later analysis reported.

Trimming stripped 3 bases from V and 4 bases from J, with 6 bases between. Germline V CDR1 and CDR2: MDHEN, SYDVKM. The CDR3 has 12 amino acids. Findings and caveats of the study: Reports indicated that the classifier achieved high specificity and sensitivity in diagnosing cytomegalovirus status. A few CMV-associated chains proved CMV antigen-specific in vitro. The listing of 150 to 200 TCR beta chains classed them as cytomegalovirus-associated.

The chain joins TRBV28 to TRBJ1-2; D remains unclear. This sequence originates from a woman between 18 and 29 years old in good health and CMV-seropositive. Sequenced material: PBMCs. The CDR3 region is CASSLVGYGYTF. CDR3 DNA: TGTGCCAGCAGTTTGGTCGGCTATGGCTACACCTTC.